The entry below describes one T cell receptor (beta chain). The authors seeded roughly 200,000 CFSE-labeled responder cells together with roughly 200,000 irradiated stimulator cells tagged with violet dye. Here immunoSEQ multiplex PCR was the method, and the copy in TCRdb shows in-frame clones only, minus some. This repertoire shows some 19,000 clones, 35% to 40% found once; its top ten account for 2% to 2.5%. This entry is derived from a study of graft-versus-host responses after intestinal transplantation. The overall study: Those transplanted obtained multivisceral, liver-intestinal, or isolated intestinal grafts. Findings of the study overall: Ileal or blood samples showed some GvH clones first, and such clones were also found in recipient marrow. GvH clone levels peaked in circulation, and this peak was associated with early post-transplant HvG declines.

The V end lost 7 bases, the J end lost 3 bases, and 6 bases lay between the germline ends. The germline V gene encodes CDR1 DFQATT and CDR2 SNEGSKA (reference sequence). The CDR3 is 10 amino acids. The chain links TRBV20-1 to TRBJ1-2; D gene ambiguous. This sequence originates from a human patient who was an organ donor for intestinal transplantation. The material sequenced was alloreactive CD4+ T cells from a mixed lymphocyte reaction culture, taken before transplantation. Subset in this sample: CFSE-low proliferating T cells sorted from roughly six-day pre-transplant mixed lymphocyte reaction (GvH or HvG direction). CDR3 protein: CSVGDYGYTF. DNA of the CDR3: TGCAGTGTTGGTGACTATGGCTACACCTTC.